What follows describes a single T cell receptor (beta chain). The germline V gene encodes CDR1 MGHRA and CDR2 YSYEKL. This CDR3 comprises 15 residues. Trimming removed 2 bases from V and 4 bases from J, with 11 bases in between. Original analysis: The assay estimated nucleated cells by amplifying reference gene primers. The assay was immunoSEQ multiplex PCR, and TCRdb's table has in-frame clones only and misses some. V and J calls and clone size are as listed in that table; D and trimming were resolved from the DNA. The table has fewer than 300,000 clones, roughly 80% seen once. The data were taken from a study of blood T cell repertoires in COVID-19. Study-level background: The study drew acute and convalescent COVID-19 samples from the United States, Italy and Spain.

Sequencing was carried out using peripheral blood. This receptor was obtained from a woman between 50 and 59 years old who had recovered from COVID-19. J is TRBJ2-2 and V is TRBV4-1; a weak D match, TRBD1 (5 bases). CDR3 DNA: TGCGCCAGCAGCCAACAGGGTGTGGGCACCGGGGAGCTGTTTTTT. Translation gives CASSQQGVGTGELFF.